Sequencing of this TCR beta chain was carried out in a study of blood T cell repertoires in COVID-19 (dated by TCRdb to the early 2020s). Regarding the study in general: Collaborator samples came from the United States, Italy and Spain and covered acute and convalescent phases of COVID-19. The material from the prospective study consisted of cDNA or gDNA derived from T cells, B-cell-depleted T cells, or PBMCs. The dataset comprised deeply sampled blood TCRbeta repertoires from subjects exposed to, actively infected with, or recovered from COVID-19. A freely available public database, intended as a resource for researchers studying the immune response to SARS-CoV-2, is where the repertoires were released. The samples were drawn from the first 160 participants of the ongoing ImmuneRACE study and from about 1,200 subjects provided by 6 global collaborators. Nearly every sample came with metadata listing a de-identified subject ID, COVID-19 status, age in years and sex. Where available, HLA class I and class II types were taken from metadata supplied by the sample provider and were not determined by assay-based typing.

Findings and caveats that apply to the study as a whole: How much clinical and demographic metadata was included differed by source and by participant, and the metadata was provided uncurated.

This clone appeared once. The antigen it binds to is not known. No base quality values were provided; no much bigger clone lies one nucleotide off. The immunoSEQ Assay, a bias-controlled multiplex PCR, was used to amplify TCRbeta CDR3 regions from genomic DNA. Per the authors' processing: The number of nucleated cells in each sample was estimated by amplification of reference gene primers within the assay. To quantify the absolute abundance of each unique TCRbeta CDR3 rearrangement, sequence reads were collapsed and filtered. For each sample, productive Simpson clonality was calculated as the square root of Simpson's diversity index across productive rearrangements. As stored in TCRdb, this immuneACCESS dataset retains in-frame rearrangements with V and J assigned. A fraction of the clones does not appear; measured against another copy, unresolved V genes explain less than half of the discrepancy, and the remainder lacks a known reason. That table gives V, J and clone size, and the DNA gave D and trimming. This sample holds about 220,000 clones; 88% were observed only once. The ten largest make up approximately 2.7% of the sample.

Participants in the prospective study were aged roughly 18 to 90 years, lived in under 30 United States geographic areas, and enrolled through a virtual design. In the prospective study, cohorts were assigned on the basis of participant-reported clinical history obtained from a screening survey and a study questionnaire. Recovered participants in ImmuneRACE Cohort 3 were defined by two consecutive negative NP/OP PCR tests, clearance by a healthcare professional, or resolution of symptoms. In the prospective study, whole blood, serum and a nasopharyngeal or oropharyngeal swab were collected from each participant by mobile phlebotomists. Additional blood draws and questionnaires over an approximately 2-month period could optionally be provided by prospective study participants. Before DNA extraction, prospective study blood samples were shipped either frozen or at room temperature. The clonotype originates from a woman aged 30 to 39 who had recovered from COVID-19. Sequencing used PBMCs or T cells enriched from blood (not recorded which).

The CDR3 here reads CSVEVAGRDGYTF. The nucleotides read TGCAGCGTTGAGGTGGCAGGCAGGGATGGCTACACCTTC. Recombination linked TRBV29-1 to TRBJ1-2, with TRBD1 as a weak D call on 5 bases. Looking up the germline V gene yields CDR1 SQVTM and CDR2 ANQGSEA. V lost 3 bases and J lost 6 bases; the stretch between them is 14 bases long. From the cysteine through the phenylalanine, the CDR3 covers 13 amino acids. Of the read, only the CDR3 DNA is kept; its 39 bases are in frame from base 1.